Given below is one TCR beta chain in context. What it recognizes is unknown. The sample is drawn from a study of PD-1 blockade in classical Hodgkin lymphoma. Findings of the study overall: While CD8+ TCR diversity did not rise significantly by C4D1, CD4+ TCR diversity did. Baseline TCR diversity was reportedly lower in newly diagnosed patients than in healthy donors. It was reported as lower still in relapsed/refractory patients.

Trimming left V 0 bases short and J 4 bases short, with 3 bases between. The germline CDR1 and CDR2 sequences are LGHNA and YSLEER. This CDR3 is 13 amino acids long. Here immunoSEQ multiplex PCR was the method, and the copy in TCRdb shows in-frame clones only, minus some. The table has 25,000 to 35,000 clones, 85% seen once. The patients all showed relapse after autologous stem cell transplantation, while their brentuximab vedotin exposure varied. The study purified CD4+ T cells from thawed PBMCs using magnetic negative selection. The TCR originated in a human donor with classical Hodgkin lymphoma. The chain couples TRBV4-3 to TRBJ2-2; D gene uncertain. The specimen was CD4+ T cells from blood, collected at baseline. The CDR3 nucleotides read TGCGCCAGCAGCCAAGATTTCACCGGGGAGCTGTTTTTT. The encoded protein is CASSQDFTGELFF.